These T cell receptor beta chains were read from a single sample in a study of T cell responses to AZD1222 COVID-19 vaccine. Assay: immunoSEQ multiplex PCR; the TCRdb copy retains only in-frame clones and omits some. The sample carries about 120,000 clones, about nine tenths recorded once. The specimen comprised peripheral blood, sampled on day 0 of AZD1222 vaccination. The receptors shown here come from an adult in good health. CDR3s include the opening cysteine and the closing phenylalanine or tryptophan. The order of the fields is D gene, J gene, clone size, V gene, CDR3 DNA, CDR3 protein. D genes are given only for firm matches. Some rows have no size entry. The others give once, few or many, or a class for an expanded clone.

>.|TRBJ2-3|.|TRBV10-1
TGCGCCAGCAGTCCGAACAGCGATGGAGATACGCAGTATTTT
CASSPNSDGDTQYF
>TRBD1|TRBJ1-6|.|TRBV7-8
TGTGCCAGCAGCTTACAAAACAGGGGTTCACCCCTCCACTTT
CASSLQNRGSPLHF
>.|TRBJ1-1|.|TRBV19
TGTGCCAGTACGCATCTACAGGCGAACACTGAAGCTTTCTTT
CASTHLQANTEAFF
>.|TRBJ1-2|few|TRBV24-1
TGTGCCACCAGTGATTCGACAAAGGCCCCAGCTAACTATGGCTACACCTTC
CATSDSTKAPANYGYTF
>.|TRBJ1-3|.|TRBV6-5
TGTGCCAGCAGTCCCCCATTTGGAAACACCATATATTTT
CASSPPFGNTIYF
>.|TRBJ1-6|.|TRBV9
TGTGCCAGCAGCGTAGCTACCACAGATTATTCACCCCTCCACTTT
CASSVATTDYSPLHF
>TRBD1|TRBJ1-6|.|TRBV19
TGTGCCAGTAGTATAATGGGACAGGGTGGTTCACCCCTCCACTTT
CASSIMGQGGSPLHF
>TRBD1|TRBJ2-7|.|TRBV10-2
TGCGCCAGCAGTGAGCTTCGTCTGGACAGGGGCGAGCAGTACTTC
CASSELRLDRGEQYF
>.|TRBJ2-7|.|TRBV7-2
TGTGCCAGCAGCTTAGGCGGTCGCCCCGATCAGTACTTC
CASSLGGRPDQYF
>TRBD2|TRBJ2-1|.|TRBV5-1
TGCGCCAGCAGCTTGGAACCTGGCTCGACTAGCGGGGCCCACAATGAGCAGTTCTTC
CASSLEPGSTSGAHNEQFF
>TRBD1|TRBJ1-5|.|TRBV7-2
TGTGCCAGCAGCTTACGCAGGGGGAGCAATCAGCCCCAGCATTTT
CASSLRRGSNQPQHF
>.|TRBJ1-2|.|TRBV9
TGTGCCAGCAGGCTGGGGTATGGCTACACCTTC
CASRLGYGYTF
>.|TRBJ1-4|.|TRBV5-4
TGTGCCAGCAGCTTGAACAGGGCGACGGATGAAAAACTGTTTTTT
CASSLNRATDEKLFF
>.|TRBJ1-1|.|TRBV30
TGTGCCTGGACTTTATGGATGAACACTGAAGCTTTCTTT
CAWTLWMNTEAFF
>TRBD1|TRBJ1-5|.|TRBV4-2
TGTGCCAGCAGTCATGGGACAGCGGATCAGCCCCAGCATTTT
CASSHGTADQPQHF
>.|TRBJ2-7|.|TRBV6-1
TGTGCCAGCAGTGAACCTAGGACCGGGCGATACGAGCAGTACTTC
CASSEPRTGRYEQYF
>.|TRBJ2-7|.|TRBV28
TGTGCCAGCACCGCACAGGGAGGAACCTACGAGCAGTACTTC
CASTAQGGTYEQYF
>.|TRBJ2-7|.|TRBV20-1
TGCAGGGGAGGGGGAACCTACGAGCAGTACTTC
CRGGGTYEQYF
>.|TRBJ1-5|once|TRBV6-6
TGTGCCAGCACCTACAGGGACAATCAGCCCCAGCATTTT
CASTYRDNQPQHF
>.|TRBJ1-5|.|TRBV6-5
TGTGCCAGCAGTTCTGGGGGTGGTCAGCCCCAGCATTTT
CASSSGGGQPQHF
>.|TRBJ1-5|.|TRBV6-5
TGTGCCAGCAAAAGACAGAAGAATAGCAATCAGCCCCAGCATTTT
CASKRQKNSNQPQHF
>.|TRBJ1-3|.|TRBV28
TGTGCCAGCAGTTCGCCAGGACAAGGGGACACCATATATTTT
CASSSPGQGDTIYF